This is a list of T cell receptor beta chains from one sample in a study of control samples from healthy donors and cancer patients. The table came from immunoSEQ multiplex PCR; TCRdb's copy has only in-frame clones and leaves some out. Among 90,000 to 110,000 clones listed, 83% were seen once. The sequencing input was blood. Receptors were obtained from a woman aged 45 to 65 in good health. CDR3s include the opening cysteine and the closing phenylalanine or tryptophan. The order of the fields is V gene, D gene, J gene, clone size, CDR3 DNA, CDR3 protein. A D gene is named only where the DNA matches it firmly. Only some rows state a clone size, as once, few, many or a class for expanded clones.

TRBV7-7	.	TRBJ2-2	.	TGTGCTAGCAGCTTAGACGGACTGAACACCGGGGAGCTGTTTTTT	CASSLDGLNTGELFF
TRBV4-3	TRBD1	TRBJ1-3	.	TGCGCCAGCAGCCACATCGCGACAGGGTCTGGAAACACCATATATTTT	CASSHIATGSGNTIYF
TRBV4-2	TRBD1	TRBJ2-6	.	TGTGCCAGCAGCCCCGATAACAGGGGCCCTGGGGCCAACGTCCTGACTTTC	CASSPDNRGPGANVLTF
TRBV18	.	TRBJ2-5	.	TGTGCCAGCTCACCTCAAACAACAGGAAGGGAGACCCAGTACTTC	CASSPQTTGRETQYF
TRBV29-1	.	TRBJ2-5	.	TGCAGCGTTTGGGACGGAACAGAGACCCAGTACTTC	CSVWDGTETQYF
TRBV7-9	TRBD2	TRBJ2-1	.	TGTGCCAGCAGCACCGGACTAGCGGGAGGAGTCTCCTACAATGAGCAGTTCTTC	CASSTGLAGGVSYNEQFF
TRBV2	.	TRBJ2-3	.	TGTGCCAGCAGGAGGGCGGACAGCACAGATACGCAGTATTTT	CASRRADSTDTQYF
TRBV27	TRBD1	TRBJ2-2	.	TGTGCCAGCAACGACAGGGGGCGGACCGGGGAGCTGTTTTTT	CASNDRGRTGELFF
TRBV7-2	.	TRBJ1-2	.	TGTGCCAGCAGCTTAGAAGCGCGCTATGGCTACACCTTC	CASSLEARYGYTF
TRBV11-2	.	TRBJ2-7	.	TGTGCCAGCAGCTCCGCTTCCATCTACGGGCAGTACTTC	CASSSASIYGQYF
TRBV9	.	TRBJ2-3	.	TGTGCCAGCAGCGTAGTCCCCCTAGCCACTAGCACAGATACGCAGTATTTT	CASSVVPLATSTDTQYF
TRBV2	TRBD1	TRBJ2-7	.	TGTGCCACCACGGGACAGGACTCCTACGAGCAGTACTTC	CATTGQDSYEQYF
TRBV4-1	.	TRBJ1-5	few	TGCGCCAGCAGCCCCCGACTAGGAGGCAATCAGCCCCAGCATTTT	CASSPRLGGNQPQHF
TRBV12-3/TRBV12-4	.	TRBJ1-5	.	TGTGCCAGCGGGCAGATGCAGCCCCAGCATTTT	CASGQMQPQHF
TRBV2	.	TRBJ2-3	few	TGTGCCAGCAGTAAGGGGGGGGGACACCCAAGCACAGATACGCAGTATTTT	CASSKGGGHPSTDTQYF
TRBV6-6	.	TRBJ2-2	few	TGTGCCAGCAGTTTCCGCGGGACCGGGGAGCTGTTTTTT	CASSFRGTGELFF
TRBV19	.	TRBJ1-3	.	TGTGCCACGAGACTCGGTTCAGACTCTGGAAACACCATATATTTT	CATRLGSDSGNTIYF
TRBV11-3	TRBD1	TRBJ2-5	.	TGTGCCAGCAGCAACCGGGACAGCCAAGAGACCCAGTACTTC	CASSNRDSQETQYF
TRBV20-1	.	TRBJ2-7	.	TGCAGTGCGCGACTAGTATACGAGCAGTACTTC	CSARLVYEQYF
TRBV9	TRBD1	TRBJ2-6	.	TGTGCCAGCAGCCTAAATAGGGGGACAGGGGGCTCTGGGGCCAACGTCCTGACTTTC	CASSLNRGTGGSGANVLTF
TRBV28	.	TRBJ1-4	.	TGTGCCAGCAGTTTTTCCAGGGACGGTGAAAAACTGTTTTTT	CASSFSRDGEKLFF
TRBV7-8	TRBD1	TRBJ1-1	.	TGTGCCAGCAGCTTAGACAGGACAGGGACTGAAGTTTTCTTT	CASSLDRTGTEVFF
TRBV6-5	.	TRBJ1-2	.	TGTGCCAGCATTTGGCGAGGGGACTATGGCTACACCTTC	CASIWRGDYGYTF
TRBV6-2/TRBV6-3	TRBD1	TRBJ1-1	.	TGTGCCAGCAGTTACTCCATACCGGGACAGGGGGCCTGGAACACTGAAGCTTTCTTT	CASSYSIPGQGAWNTEAFF
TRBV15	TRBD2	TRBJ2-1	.	TGTGCCACCAGCAGAGATCTTTCGGGAACTAGCGGGGTTCATGAGCAGTTCTTC	CATSRDLSGTSGVHEQFF
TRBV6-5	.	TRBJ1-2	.	TGTGCCAGCAGTTACTCGTTGGACAGCCCCTATGGCTACACCTTC	CASSYSLDSPYGYTF
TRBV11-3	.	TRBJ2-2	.	TGTGCCAGCAGCTTTGGGGGGACCAACACCGGGGAGCTGTTTTTT	CASSFGGTNTGELFF
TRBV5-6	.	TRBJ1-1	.	TGTGCCAGCAGCTTGAAGGGGGGCAGGACTGAAGCTTTCTTT	CASSLKGGRTEAFF
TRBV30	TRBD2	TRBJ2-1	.	TGTGCATACGACGCTAGCGGGAGCTACAATGAGCAGTTCTTC	CAYDASGSYNEQFF
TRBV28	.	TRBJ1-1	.	TGTGCCAGCAGTTTGGGTGGGGGAGGTAAAGAAGCTTTCTTT	CASSLGGGGKEAFF
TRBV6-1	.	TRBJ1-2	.	TGTGCCAGCAGTGAAGCGACAACTAACTATGGCTACACCTTC	CASSEATTNYGYTF
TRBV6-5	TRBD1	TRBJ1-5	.	TGTGCCAGCAGTTACTCGGGACAGTACAATCAGCCCCAGCATTTT	CASSYSGQYNQPQHF
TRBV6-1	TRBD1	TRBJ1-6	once	TGTGCCAGCAGTGGAACAGGGGGGGCCTCCTATAATTCACCCCTCCACTTT	CASSGTGGASYNSPLHF
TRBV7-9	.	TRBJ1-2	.	TGTGCCAGCAGCTCTGCCAACAGGGTACGCGGCTACACCTTC	CASSSANRVRGYTF
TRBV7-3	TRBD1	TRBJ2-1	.	TGTGCCAGCAGCTCGGCCGGGACAGCAAACAATGAGCAGTTCTTC	CASSSAGTANNEQFF
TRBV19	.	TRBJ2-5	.	TGTGCCAGTAGTATAGGCGGCAGGTCCGTGGAGACCCAGTACTTC	CASSIGGRSVETQYF
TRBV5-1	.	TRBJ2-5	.	TGCGCCAGCAGGCAACAAGAGACCCAGTACTTC	CASRQQETQYF
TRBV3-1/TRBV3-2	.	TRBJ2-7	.	TGTGCCAGCAGCTTATTCCCGGGACTTCTCTACGAGCAGTACTTC	CASSLFPGLLYEQYF
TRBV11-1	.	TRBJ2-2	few	TGTGCCAGCAGCCCGCCCCACGGGGAGCTGTTTTTT	CASSPPHGELFF
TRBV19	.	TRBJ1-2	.	TGTGCCAGCAAAACGACGGGTAGGAGTGGCTACACCTTC	CASKTTGRSGYTF
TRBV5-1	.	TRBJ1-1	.	TGCGCCAGCAGCTTGGGGCAGATAAACACTGAAGCTTTCTTT	CASSLGQINTEAFF
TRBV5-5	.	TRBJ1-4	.	TGTGCCAGCGGAAAAAGGGGGGCCTCGAATGAAAAACTGTTTTTT	CASGKRGASNEKLFF
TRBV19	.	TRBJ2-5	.	TGTGCCAGTAGTACGCAGGGCCAACAGACCCAGTACTTC	CASSTQGQQTQYF
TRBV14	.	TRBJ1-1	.	TGTGCCAGCAGCCAAGCCATCGGGTGGGGCGACACTGAAGCTTTCTTT	CASSQAIGWGDTEAFF